What follows are 7 T cell receptor beta chains derived from one specimen sequenced in a study of T cell changes during pregnancy in multiple sclerosis. Measured with immunoSEQ multiplex PCR; TCRdb has only the in-frame clones, and not every one. The table shows under 65,000 clones, with over 90% occurring only once. The specimen was CD8+ T cells from peripheral blood mononuclear cells, collected in the third trimester of pregnancy. These receptors were taken from a female donor with multiple sclerosis, enrolled in a pregnancy study.

The rearrangement uses TRBV6-6 and TRBJ1-2, with 7 bases that match TRBD1. J lost 2 bases, V lost 7 bases, and 7 bases had no gene match. Germline CDR1 reads MNHNY; CDR2 reads SVGAGI (reference sequence). The CDR3 loop spans 14 amino acids. The CDR3 coding sequence is TGTGCCAGCACCCACGGAGGGGGCAACTATGGCTACACCTTC. This sequence encodes CASTHGGGNYGYTF.

V gene TRBV6-6 combines with J gene TRBJ2-7; D might be TRBD1 (6 bases). CDR1 and CDR2 from the germline V gene are MNHNY and SVGAGI (reference sequence). The CDR3 totals 16 residues. The V end was cut by 3 bases, the J end by 0 bases, with 15 bases between. CDR3 DNA: TGTGCCAGCAGTTATTCCCCCGGGACACTCTCCTACGAGCAGTACTTC. Protein product: CASSYSPGTLSYEQYF.

The chain carries TRBV6-1 and TRBJ1-5; D is perhaps TRBD1 (6 bases). V gave up 2 bases and J gave up 2 bases, with 16 bases separating them. This CDR3 has 17 amino acids. Germline loops: CDR1 MNHNS, CDR2 SASEGT. CDR3 coding DNA: TGTGCCAGCAGTGAATTGTCCCAGGGGAGAGGCAATCAGCCCCAGCATTTT. Its translation: CASSELSQGRGNQPQHF.

The chain employs TRBV7-8 and TRBJ1-2; weak D call: TRBD1 (5 bases). Trimming shortened V by 5 bases and J by 5 bases, and 9 bases separated the two germline ends. CDR3 length: 12 residues. Per germline, CDR1 SGHVS and CDR2 FQNEAQ. CDR3 protein: CASSLQAYGYTF. The CDR3 nucleotides are TGTGCCAGCAGCCTACAGGCGTATGGCTACACCTTC.

This clone was recorded only once. The CDR3 DNA reads TGTGCCAGCAGAGGGACAGGGATTGCAGATACGCAGTATTTT. Its translation is CASRGTGIADTQYF. J is TRBJ2-3 and V is TRBV28; TRBD1 aligns across 9 bases. Germline CDR1 is MDHEN and CDR2 is SYDVKM. CDR3 size: 14 residues. J was trimmed by 4 bases and V by 6 bases; bases with no gene match: 5.

The rearrangement links TRBV5-6 to TRBJ2-1; the match to TRBD2 covers 7 bases. The CDR3 runs to 12 residues. CDR1 is SGHDT, CDR2 YYEEEE, per germline. The trim removed 3 bases at V and 12 bases at J, leaving 6 bases unmatched. The CDR3 nucleotides read TGTGCCAGCAGCTCCGGACTAGTCGGGCAGTTCTTC. Protein: CASSSGLVGQFF.

This CDR3 reads CATSTGQGGNTIYF. In DNA, the CDR3 is TGTGCCACCAGCACTGGACAGGGAGGAAACACCATATATTTT. This chain uses TRBV15 with TRBJ1-3; 8 positions agree with TRBD1. The length of the CDR3 is 14 residues. Germline assignment: CDR1 LNHNV and CDR2 YYDKDF (reference sequence). Trimming took 4 bases from V and 4 from J; bases not matched to a gene: 3.